A selection of T cell receptor beta chains follows, all from one sample in a study of response to subunit inactivated influenza vaccine. MiXCR was run by TCRdb on the RT-PCR reads, yielding one entry per CDR3 protein. The sample includes under 750,000 distinct CDR3 sequences, approximately 12% of them seen just once. This specimen consisted of PBMCs from blood, obtained on the day of vaccination. Receptor source: a man over 45 who received an inactivated influenza vaccine. CDR3s include the opening cysteine and the closing phenylalanine or tryptophan. D genes are given only for firm matches. Clone size, where shown, is once, few, many, or a class for clones that have expanded.

TRBV6-2/TRBV6-3	TRBJ2-7	-	TRBD2	TGTGCCAGCAGTTTTCTAGCGGGGGCCCCGGTCGAGCAGTACTTC	CASSFLAGAPVEQYF
TRBV4-2	TRBJ2-7	few	-	TGTGCCAGCAGCCAAGATCGCTATTCCTACGAGCAGTACTTC	CASSQDRYSYEQYF
TRBV24-1	TRBJ2-1	-	-	TGTGCCACCAGTGATTTGGAGGGAGGTGTAGATGAGCAGTTCTTC	CATSDLEGGVDEQFF
TRBV7-2	TRBJ2-3	many	TRBD1	TGTGCCAGCAGCTTAGCAGGGGGCAGGGCAGATACGCAGTATTTT	CASSLAGGRADTQYF
TRBV5-1	TRBJ1-1	many	-	TGCGCCAGCAGCCGGGACGGCTTGAACACTGAAGCTTTCTTT	CASSRDGLNTEAFF
TRBV12-3/TRBV12-4	TRBJ2-1	many	-	TGTGCCAGCAGTTTGAGCCTACACAATGAGCAGTTCTTC	CASSLSLHNEQFF
TRBV18	TRBJ2-7	many	-	TGTGCCAGCTCACCACGGAGGGGGGACGCCTACGAGCAGTACTTC	CASSPRRGDAYEQYF
TRBV5-1	TRBJ2-2	few	TRBD1	TGCGCCAGCAGCGCGGGGGACAGGGGCGCCGGGGAGCTGTTTTTT	CASSAGDRGAGELFF
TRBV6-5	TRBJ1-5	few	-	TGTGCCAGCAGTTACCTCCCCCTGGGCCCCATCCTGTCCCAGCATTTT	CASSYLPLGPILSQHF
TRBV7-9	TRBJ2-7	many	-	TGTGCCAGCAGCTTGCGCCAGGACAGCTACGAGCAGTACTTC	CASSLRQDSYEQYF
TRBV6-1	TRBJ1-1	-	-	TGTGCCAGCAGTAGCCAGGAGGACACTGAAGCTTTCTTT	CASSSQEDTEAFF
TRBV6-2/TRBV6-3	TRBJ2-7	once	-	TGTGCCAGCAGTTACAAGGGGCTCGAGCAGTACTTC	CASSYKGLEQYF
TRBV3-1	TRBJ2-3	-	-	TGTGCCAGCAGCCAAGAGGTACCTTGGAAAACAGATACGCAGTATTTT	CASSQEVPWKTDTQYF
TRBV29-1	TRBJ2-5	-	-	TGCAGCGTCGAGGAGGGACGGACCCAAGAGACCCAGTACTTC	CSVEEGRTQETQYF
TRBV12-3/TRBV12-4	TRBJ2-1	many	-	TGTGCCAGCAGCGTATACAATGAGCAGTTCTTC	CASSVYNEQFF
TRBV3-1	TRBJ1-2	-	-	TGTGCCAGCGGCCTTGGAGGGAGTTATGGCTACACCTTC	CASGLGGSYGYTF
TRBV7-6	TRBJ1-6	-	-	TGTGCCAGCAGCTTACTAGCGTCCGGACCTAATAATTCACCCCTCCACTTT	CASSLLASGPNNSPLHF
TRBV18	TRBJ2-7	few	TRBD1	TGTGCCAGCTCCGACCGGGACAGGTCGTACGAGCAGTACTTC	CASSDRDRSYEQYF
TRBV7-2	TRBJ1-2	few	TRBD1	TGTGCCAGCAGCCGGACAGGGAATGGCTACACCTTC	CASSRTGNGYTF
TRBV20-1	TRBJ2-5	-	-	TGCAGTGCTAGAGGCAAAAGCTTGCAAGAGACCCAGTACTTC	CSARGKSLQETQYF
TRBV4-1	TRBJ2-1	-	-	TGCGCCAGCAGCCATGCCAGAGGGGACCCTACTCTAGTGCCCTACAATGAGCAGTTCTTC	CASSHARGDPTLVPYNEQFF
TRBV12-3/TRBV12-4	TRBJ1-1	few	-	TGTGCCAGCAGTTCTCCCCCGGGGAAGATGAACACTGAAGCTTTCTTT	CASSSPPGKMNTEAFF
TRBV25-1	TRBJ2-1	many	TRBD1	TGTGCCAGCAGTGAAATCGGAAGGACAGGGGCAAATGAGCAGTTCTTC	CASSEIGRTGANEQFF
TRBV12-5	TRBJ2-3	-	-	TGTGCTAGTGCCGACGGATCTGTTAGCACAGATACGCAGTATTTT	CASADGSVSTDTQYF
TRBV29-1	TRBJ1-2	few	TRBD1	TGCAGCGTCGCTTCCGGGACAGGGGGCTTTGGCTACACCTTC	CSVASGTGGFGYTF
TRBV7-2	TRBJ1-6	few	-	TGTGCCAGCAGCTTAGCGGGACTTACGGGGTCACCCCTCCACTTT	CASSLAGLTGSPLHF
TRBV6-1	TRBJ2-3	once	-	TGTGCCAGCAGCTCAGGGGACGCCTCATACACAGATACGCAGTATTTT	CASSSGDASYTDTQYF
TRBV5-1	TRBJ1-1	many	-	TGCGCCAGCAGGGACAGAGAGAACACTGAAGCTTTCTTT	CASRDRENTEAFF
TRBV28	TRBJ2-2	few	TRBD2	TGTGCCAGCAGTTTATTGCTAGCGGGGGACACCGGGGAGCTGTTTTTT	CASSLLLAGDTGELFF
TRBV7-9	TRBJ1-5	few	-	TGTGCCAGCAGCGACTCCGGGCAGCCCCAGCATTTT	CASSDSGQPQHF
TRBV6-2/TRBV6-3	TRBJ2-2	-	TRBD2	TGTGCCAGCAACCGAGCGGGAGGGAACGGGGAGCTGTTTTTT	CASNRAGGNGELFF
TRBV12-3/TRBV12-4	TRBJ2-7	few	-	TGTGCCAGCAGCCCGACAGGGAGGAATGGGGAGCAGTACTTC	CASSPTGRNGEQYF
TRBV29-1	TRBJ2-1	-	-	TGCAGCGCCGTGGTCAGTCATGAGCAGTTCTTC	CSAVVSHEQFF
TRBV6-2/TRBV6-3	TRBJ1-5	-	TRBD1	TGTGCCAGCAGCCCACAGGGGTCTCGACAGCCCCAGCATTTT	CASSPQGSRQPQHF
TRBV4-2	TRBJ2-2	-	-	TGTGCCAGCAGCCAAACGGACCGCGGGCAGAACACCGGGGAGCTGTTTTTT	CASSQTDRGQNTGELFF
TRBV20-1	TRBJ2-7	-	-	TGCAGTGCCGGGGGGCTATCGGGAGGATTTCGGGGCGAGCAGTACTTC	CSAGGLSGGFRGEQYF
TRBV7-2	TRBJ2-3	few	TRBD2	TGTGCCAGCAGACCCGGACTAGCGGGAGTTGCAGATACGCAGTATTTT	CASRPGLAGVADTQYF
TRBV28	TRBJ2-7	few	TRBD1	TGTGCCAGCAGTTTACCGGGACAGGGTTCCTACGAGCAGTACTTC	CASSLPGQGSYEQYF
TRBV12-3/TRBV12-4	TRBJ2-1	few	-	TGTGCCAGCACTATTTACAATGAGCAGTTCTTC	CASTIYNEQFF
TRBV12-3/TRBV12-4	TRBJ2-3	many	-	TGTGCCAGCAGTTGGAGAGATACGCAGTATTTT	CASSWRDTQYF
TRBV7-9	TRBJ2-3	few	-	TGTGCCAGCATTCCGGGGTCCACAGATACGCAGTATTTT	CASIPGSTDTQYF
TRBV20-1	TRBJ2-1	-	-	TGCAGTGCTAGTCCCTTTCTAGCGAGCACCTACAATGAGCAGTTCTTC	CSASPFLASTYNEQFF
TRBV7-9	TRBJ2-5	-	TRBD2	TGTGCCAGCAGCTGGGGAGCGGGGGGGCCTTTGGAGACCCAGTACTTC	CASSWGAGGPLETQYF
TRBV15	TRBJ2-1	many	-	TGTGCCACCAGGGTACGGACAGCGGACAATGAGCAGTTCTTC	CATRVRTADNEQFF
TRBV29-1	TRBJ1-1	many	TRBD1	TGCAGCGTTCGGACAGGGAAGAACACTGAAGCTTTCTTT	CSVRTGKNTEAFF
TRBV10-3	TRBJ2-5	few	-	TGTGCCATCAGTGGGGTCCTCAGTGCCGCCGAGACCCAGTACTTC	CAISGVLSAAETQYF
TRBV7-2	TRBJ2-1	-	TRBD2	TGTGCCAGCAGCTTTCGGACTAGCGGACCCCAGGTGGCGTTCTTC	CASSFRTSGPQVAFF
TRBV6-5	TRBJ2-7	-	-	TGTGCCAGCCACCAACTGGGCGAGCAGTACTTC	CASHQLGEQYF
TRBV20-1	TRBJ2-7	many	TRBD2	TGCAGTGCCGGGACTAGCGGGGGATTCTCCTACGAGCAGTACTTC	CSAGTSGGFSYEQYF
TRBV7-2	TRBJ2-5	-	-	TGTGCCAGCGCTCGGCAATACCAAGAGACCCAGTACTTC	CASARQYQETQYF
TRBV27	TRBJ2-1	few	TRBD2	TGTGCCAGCTCCCTCCGGGGACTAGCGGGAGGAAGGTCCTACAATGAGCAGTTCTTC	CASSLRGLAGGRSYNEQFF
TRBV9	TRBJ1-2	-	-	TGTGCCAGCAGCGTTGGCCCGAAGGGTGGCTACACCTTC	CASSVGPKGGYTF
TRBV7-9	TRBJ1-4	-	TRBD1	TGTGCCAGCAGCTTAGTAGGGGGCCCCACGGCTAATGAAAAACTGTTTTTT	CASSLVGGPTANEKLFF